The 18 T cell receptor beta chains in this list originate from one sample, sequenced in a study of cytomegalovirus exposure and HLA in healthy donors. The PCR had 60 Vbeta and 13 Jbeta primers. The protocol was immunoSEQ multiplex PCR, while the TCRdb copy is restricted to in-frame clones and leaves out a portion. The repertoire consists of fewer than 250,000 clones, with 60% to 85% occurring once and the leading ten covering around 1.6%. The sample consisted of PBMCs. The receptor source for this set is a woman younger than 35 in good health and CMV-seronegative.

The chain links TRBV9 to TRBJ2-5; TRBD1 agrees at 7 bases. CDR3 length: 13 amino acids. Germline CDR1 is SGDLS and CDR2 is YYNGEE. With 3 bases clipped from V and 2 bases from J, the junction kept 1 base outside the gene matches. CDR3 in amino acids: CASSEGQQETQYF. As DNA, the CDR3 is TGTGCCAGCAGCGAGGGACAGCAAGAGACCCAGTACTTC.

This rearrangement joins TRBV6-6 to TRBJ1-6, with D possibly being TRBD1 (5 bases). Trimming stripped 0 bases from V and 8 bases from J, with 11 bases between. Germline V gene sequence: CDR1 MNHNY, CDR2 SVGAGI (reference sequence). This CDR3 comprises 15 residues. The chain's CDR3 is CASSYSMGGDSPLHF. CDR3 DNA: TGTGCCAGCAGTTACTCTATGGGGGGAGATTCACCCCTCCACTTT.

The chain employs TRBV10-1 and TRBJ2-3, with no clear D. CDR3 length: 14 amino acids. Trimming shortened V by 0 bases and J by 0 bases, and 4 bases separated the two germline ends. Germline lookup yields CDR1 WNHNN and CDR2 SYGVQD (reference sequence). CDR3 DNA sequence: TGCGCCAGCAGTGAGTCGAGTAGCACAGATACGCAGTATTTT. This sequence encodes CASSESSSTDTQYF.

The sample holds a few counts of this clone. V gene TRBV16 combines with J gene TRBJ2-2; TRBD1 is a possible D gene (7 bases). With 6 bases removed from V and 4 bases from J, the gap between germline ends came to 15 bases. The CDR3 has 15 residues. Germline CDR1 reads KGHSY; CDR2 reads FQNENV. The DNA of the CDR3 is TGTGCCAGCAGTCGGACAGGAGGGGCCACCGGGGAGCTGTTTTTT. It encodes CASSRTGGATGELFF.

Points on this clone: Other DNA sequences in this specimen translate into the identical CDR3. This chain joins TRBV27 and TRBJ1-5; tentative D call: TRBD1 (6 bases). The CDR3 contains 15 residues. Germline V gene lookup returns CDR1 MNHEY and CDR2 SMNVEV (reference sequence). The V end lost 2 bases, the J end lost 3 bases, and 11 bases lay between the germline ends. The DNA for the CDR3 is TGTGCCAGCAGTTTAGTGGGACAATTCAATCAGCCCCAGCATTTT. It codes for CASSLVGQFNQPQHF.

This clone was seen ten or more times. The V and J genes are TRBV6-6 and TRBJ2-5; 7 nucleotides line up with TRBD2. V lost 6 bases, J lost 5 bases, and 9 bases stayed unmatched. There are 14 residues in the CDR3. Germline V gene lookup returns CDR1 MNHNY and CDR2 SVGAGI (reference sequence). The CDR3 DNA follows: TGTGCCAGCAGGACTAGCTCCCCTCCGGAGACCCAGTACTTC. Translated: CASRTSSPPETQYF.

The chain links TRBV11-2 to TRBJ1-1, with 7 bases that match TRBD1. The CDR3 has 14 residues. The ends lost 6 bases at V and 4 bases at J; junction bases unmatched: 8. Germline V gene lookup returns CDR1 SGHAT and CDR2 FQNNGV. CDR3 DNA sequence: TGTGCCAGCAGGGGGGACAGTCCTACCACTGAAGCTTTCTTT. Translating it yields CASRGDSPTTEAFF.

V usage is TRBV28 and J usage is TRBJ2-7; 7 nucleotides agree with TRBD1. Germline CDR1 MDHEN, CDR2 SYDVKM. This CDR3 contains 13 residues. The trim removed 6 bases at V and 0 bases at J, leaving 2 bases unmatched. The CDR3 DNA reads as TGTGCCAGCAGGGACAGGAGCTCCTACGAGCAGTACTTC. It yields the protein CASRDRSSYEQYF.

The genes are TRBV11-2 and TRBJ1-6; D ambiguous. Trimming pared 7 bases from V and 12 bases from J, leaving 13 bases between. This CDR3 has 12 amino acids. Germline V gives CDR1 SGHAT, CDR2 FQNNGV. CDR3 amino acids: CASTLDRGPLHF. Written as DNA, the CDR3 is TGTGCCAGCACCCTAGACCGGGGACCCCTCCACTTT.

The gene calls are TRBV27 and TRBJ2-5; D is ambiguous. The V gene's germline CDR1 is MNHEY and CDR2 SMNVEV (reference sequence). This CDR3 has 13 amino acids. V lost 5 bases to trimming and J lost 2 bases, with 9 bases between them. The CDR3 coding sequence is TGTGCCAGCAGTGCCTTCGGGCAAGAGACCCAGTACTTC. Translating it yields CASSAFGQETQYF.

This clone was seen a handful of times. This chain uses TRBV9 with TRBJ1-3; possible D gene TRBD1, 6 bases. The CDR3 loop spans 13 amino acids. In germline, CDR1 is SGDLS, CDR2 YYNGEE. V lost 4 bases and J 3 bases, leaving 8 bases between the germline ends. In DNA form, the CDR3 reads TGTGCCAGCAGCACAGGGTTTGGAAACACCATATATTTT. Translating gives CASSTGFGNTIYF.

The J gene is TRBJ1-1, the V gene TRBV15; 11 positions match TRBD1. V gave up 3 bases and J gave up 6 bases; unmatched junction bases: 3. Germline values: CDR1 LNHNV, CDR2 YYDKDF (reference sequence). This CDR3 has 14 amino acids. CDR3 in DNA: TGTGCCACCAGCAGGGGGACAGGGGGTGCTGAAGCTTTCTTT. As protein: CATSRGTGGAEAFF.

The rearrangement uses TRBV28 and TRBJ1-5; 9 bases agree with TRBD1. CDR1 is MDHEN, CDR2 SYDVKM, per germline. This CDR3 region has 13 residues. The trim removed 10 bases at V and 7 bases at J, leaving 8 bases unmatched. CDR3 coding DNA: TGTGCCACTACTCAGACAGGGGGGCAGCCCCAGCATTTT. Translating gives CATTQTGGQPQHF.

The chain recombines TRBV19 with TRBJ2-5, with 11 bases aligning to TRBD1. Germline CDR1 LNHDA, CDR2 SQIVND (reference sequence). CDR3 length equals 16 residues. Unmatched junction bases numbered 11, after V lost 5 bases and J lost 6 bases. The CDR3 loop is CASSPERTGGAKTQYF. CDR3 nucleotide sequence: TGTGCCAGTAGTCCGGAACGGACAGGGGGCGCAAAGACCCAGTACTTC.

The chain combines TRBV7-9 with TRBJ1-1; 10 bases match TRBD1. Unmatched junction bases numbered 10, after V lost 8 bases and J lost 4 bases. Germline V gene sequence: CDR1 SEHNR, CDR2 FQNEAQ (reference sequence). The CDR3 loop spans 15 amino acids. The DNA of the CDR3 is TGTGCCAGCTCCGACAGGGGGCGAGGAGGCACTGAAGCTTTCTTT. It codes for CASSDRGRGGTEAFF.

This clone was seen more than once but under ten times. J is TRBJ2-7 and V is TRBV6-1; TRBD1 is a possible D gene (5 bases). The germline V gene encodes CDR1 MNHNS and CDR2 SASEGT. The V end lost 5 bases, the J end lost 0 bases, and 11 bases lay between the germline ends. The CDR3 contains 14 residues. CDR3: CASSPLGPSYEQYF. Written as DNA, the CDR3 is TGTGCCAGCAGTCCACTGGGGCCCTCCTACGAGCAGTACTTC.

This chain connects TRBV28 to TRBJ2-7, with D perhaps TRBD1 (8 bases). Trimming took 6 bases from V and 3 from J, leaving 18 bases between them. Germline V gene data show CDR1 as MDHEN and CDR2 as SYDVKM. The CDR3 has 15 residues. CDR3 nucleotide sequence: TGTGCCAGCAGCCCGAACAGGGGGGGTTACTACGAGCAGTACTTC. This translates into CASSPNRGGYYEQYF. The full variable domain, its missing parts supplied by reference TRBV28 and TRBJ2-7, is DVKVTQSSRYLVKRTGEKVFLECVQDMDHENMFWYRQDPGLGLRLIYFSYDVKMKEKGDIPEGYSVSREKKERFSLILESASTNQTSMYLCASSPNRGGYYEQYFGPGTRLTVT.

The V call is TRBV9, the J call TRBJ1-5; perhaps TRBD1 as D (6 bases). The V and J ends lost 5 bases and 4 bases respectively, with 16 bases between them. CDR3 size: 15 residues. CDR1 and CDR2 (germline): SGDLS, YYNGEE. The CDR3 coding sequence is TGTGCCAGCAGAGGAAGGGGAAGGGGGAATCAGCCCCAGCATTTT. This sequence encodes CASRGRGRGNQPQHF.